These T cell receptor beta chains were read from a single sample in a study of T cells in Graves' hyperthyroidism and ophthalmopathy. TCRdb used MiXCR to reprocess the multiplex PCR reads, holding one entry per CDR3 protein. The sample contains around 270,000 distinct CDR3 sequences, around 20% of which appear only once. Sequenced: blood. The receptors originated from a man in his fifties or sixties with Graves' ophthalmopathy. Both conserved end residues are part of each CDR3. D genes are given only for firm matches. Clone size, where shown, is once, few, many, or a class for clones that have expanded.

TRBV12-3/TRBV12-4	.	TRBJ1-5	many	TGTGCCAGCAGTTTAAGAGGGAGAACAAATCAGCCCCAGCATTTT	CASSLRGRTNQPQHF
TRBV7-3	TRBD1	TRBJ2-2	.	TGTGCCAGCAGCCGCTCACAGGGGGCGGCCGGGGAGCTGTTTTTT	CASSRSQGAAGELFF
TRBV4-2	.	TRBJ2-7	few	TGTGCCAGCAGCCAAGATGAGGGTATCTACGAGCAGTACTTC	CASSQDEGIYEQYF
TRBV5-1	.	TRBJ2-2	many	TGCGCCAGCAGCTTCCAGGGCGGTAGCGGGGAGCTGTTTTTT	CASSFQGGSGELFF
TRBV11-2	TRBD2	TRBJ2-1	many	TGTGCCAGCAGCACCCGGACTAGTCCCTCCTACAATGAGCAGTTCTTC	CASSTRTSPSYNEQFF
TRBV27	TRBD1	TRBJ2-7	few	TGTGCCAGCAGTTTATCGCAGGGGGCGGGGTACGAGCAGTACTTC	CASSLSQGAGYEQYF
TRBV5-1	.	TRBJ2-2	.	TGTGCCAGCAGCTTAGGTCGTGGCTGGGGGGAAGGGGAGCTGTTTTTT	CASSLGRGWGEGELFF
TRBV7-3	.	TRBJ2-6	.	TGTGCCAGCAGCTTAACCGGGGGCCTCCCCTCTGGGGCCAACGTCCTGACTTTC	CASSLTGGLPSGANVLTF
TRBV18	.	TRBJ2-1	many	TGTGCCAGCTCACCAAACAACTACAATGAGCAGTTCTTC	CASSPNNYNEQFF
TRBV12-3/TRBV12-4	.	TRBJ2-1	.	TGTGCCACCTCCTACAATGAGCAGTTCTTC	CATSYNEQFF
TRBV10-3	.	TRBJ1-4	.	TGTGCCAGCAGGGACCCAACGGCCAAACTGTTTTTT	CASRDPTAKLFF
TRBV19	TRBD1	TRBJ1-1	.	TGTGCCAGTAGTATATCCCGCGACAGGGGGAGTGTCACTGAAGCTTTCTTT	CASSISRDRGSVTEAFF
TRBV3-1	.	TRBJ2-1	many	TGTGCCAGCAGCCAAGATTTATTCCGCGAACCACGAAATGAGCAGTTCTTC	CASSQDLFREPRNEQFF
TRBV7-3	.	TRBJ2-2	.	TGTGCCAGCAGCAGCGCTAACACCGGGGAGCTGTTTTTT	CASSSANTGELFF
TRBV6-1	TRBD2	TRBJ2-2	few	TGTGCCAGCAGTCCTAGCGGGAGGGCGGACGGGGAGCTGTTTTTT	CASSPSGRADGELFF
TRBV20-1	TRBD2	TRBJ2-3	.	TGCAGTGCTGGAAAACTAGCGGGAGGGGGTGGCACAGATACGCAGTATTTT	CSAGKLAGGGGTDTQYF
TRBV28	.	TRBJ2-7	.	TGTGCCAGCAGCCCAGAAGATACCTACGAGCAGTACTTC	CASSPEDTYEQYF
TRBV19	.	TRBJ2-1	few	TGTGCCAGTAGTATAGACCGTATCATTGGCGAGCAGTTCTTC	CASSIDRIIGEQFF
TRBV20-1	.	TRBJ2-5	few	TGCAGTGAAAAGGGGGTCCCAGAGACCCAGTACTTC	CSEKGVPETQYF
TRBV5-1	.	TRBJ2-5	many	TGCGCCAGCAGCTTGGAGTGGGGAATCCAAGAGACCCAGTACTTC	CASSLEWGIQETQYF
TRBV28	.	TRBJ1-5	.	TGTGCCAGTGGGGGCTTTAACAATCAGCCCCAGCATTTT	CASGGFNNQPQHF
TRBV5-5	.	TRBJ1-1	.	TGTGCCAGCAGCTTGGTAGGGAGAACTGAAGCTTTCTTT	CASSLVGRTEAFF
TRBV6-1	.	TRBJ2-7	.	TGTGCCAGCAGCCCCCTCGGGACACAGTCCTACGAGCAGTACTTC	CASSPLGTQSYEQYF
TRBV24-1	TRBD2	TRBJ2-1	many	TGTGCCACCAGTGATTTCAGTCGAGGGACTATCAACCCCCATGAGCAGTTCTTC	CATSDFSRGTINPHEQFF
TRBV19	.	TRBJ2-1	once	TGTGCCAGTAGTATCCCGGAGGGCCAGCGCAATGAGCAGTTCTTC	CASSIPEGQRNEQFF
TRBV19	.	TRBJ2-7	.	TGTGCCAGTAGTATACAACAGGGCGGCTCCTACGAGCAGTACTTC	CASSIQQGGSYEQYF
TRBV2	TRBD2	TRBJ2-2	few	TGTGCCAGCAGGTGGACTAGCGGGAACACCGGGGAGCTGTTTTTT	CASRWTSGNTGELFF
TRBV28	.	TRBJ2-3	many	TGTGCCAGCTGTGGGACTCTAATCACAGATACGCAGTATTTT	CASCGTLITDTQYF
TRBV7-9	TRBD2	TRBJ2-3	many	TGTGCCAGCAGCTTGCCTAGCGGGAGAGAGGCAGATACGCAGTATTTT	CASSLPSGREADTQYF
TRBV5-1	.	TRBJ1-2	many	TGCGCCAGCAGCTTGCTGCCGGAGGATGGCTACACCTTC	CASSLLPEDGYTF
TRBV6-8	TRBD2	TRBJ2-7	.	TGTGCCCTGTTTCGGGCTAGCGGGAGGGTTGAGGAGCAGTACTTC	CALFRASGRVEEQYF
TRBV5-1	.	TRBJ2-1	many	TGCGCCAGCAGCTTGCCTCCGGGATCCGAGCAGTTCTTC	CASSLPPGSEQFF
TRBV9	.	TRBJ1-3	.	TGTGCCAGCAGCGTAGATGGCAGACCCTCTGGAAACACCATATATTTT	CASSVDGRPSGNTIYF
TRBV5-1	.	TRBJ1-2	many	TGCGCCAGCAGCTTTCGACAGCCTCCTTATGGCTACACCTTC	CASSFRQPPYGYTF
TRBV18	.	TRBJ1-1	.	TGTGCCAGCTCACCGGATCGGGTCGGCAACACTGAAGCTTTCTTT	CASSPDRVGNTEAFF
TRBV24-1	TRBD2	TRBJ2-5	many	TGTGCCACCAGTTTGGGTCTAGCGGGAGGAACTCAAGAGACCCAGTACTTC	CATSLGLAGGTQETQYF
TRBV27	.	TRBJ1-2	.	TGTGCCAGCGGCCTGAACCCGGACACGGTTGGCTACACCTTC	CASGLNPDTVGYTF
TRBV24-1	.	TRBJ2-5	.	TGTGCCACCCGCAAGGGGTATTCCTCCGTAGAGACCCAGTACTTC	CATRKGYSSVETQYF
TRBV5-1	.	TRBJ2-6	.	TGCGCCAGCAGCTACACATCTGGGGCCAACGTCCTGACTTTC	CASSYTSGANVLTF
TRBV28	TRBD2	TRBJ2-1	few	TGTGCCACCCACCCGGCGCGGGAGTCCCCCTACAATGAGCAGTTCTTC	CATHPARESPYNEQFF
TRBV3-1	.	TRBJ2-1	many	TGTGCCAGCAGCCCCGGGGGTGAGCAGTTCTTC	CASSPGGEQFF
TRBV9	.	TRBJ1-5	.	TGTGCCAGCAGCGGCCGGGACAGCAATCAGCCCCAGCATTTT	CASSGRDSNQPQHF